The subject of this entry is one T cell receptor beta chain. Its specificity is not known. The entry originates in a study of CD8 T cells in ankylosing spondylitis. Study outcomes and limitations: What appeared characteristic of ankylosing spondylitis blood was a TCR beta motif of eight highly homologous variants. Significant enrichment of disease-linked clones was reported in matched ankylosing spondylitis synovial fluid.

TCRdb reprocessed the 5' RACE reads with MiXCR, giving one entry per CDR3 protein. The sample holds hundreds of thousands of distinct CDR3 sequences, around 24% seen once. Sequencing was performed on blood, either unsorted or a sorted T cell fraction (not recorded which). This TCR came from a male donor with ankylosing spondylitis or in good health (not recorded which).

In DNA form, the CDR3 reads TGTGCCACCGGTCAGGGGACAGATACGCAGTATTTT. This codes for CATGQGTDTQYF. This chain joins TRBV24-1 and TRBJ2-3, with D possibly being TRBD1 (6 bases). Germline-derived CDR1 and CDR2 are KGHDR and SFDVKD. Trimming cost V 9 bases and J 3 bases, with 9 bases left between them. The CDR3 has 12 residues.